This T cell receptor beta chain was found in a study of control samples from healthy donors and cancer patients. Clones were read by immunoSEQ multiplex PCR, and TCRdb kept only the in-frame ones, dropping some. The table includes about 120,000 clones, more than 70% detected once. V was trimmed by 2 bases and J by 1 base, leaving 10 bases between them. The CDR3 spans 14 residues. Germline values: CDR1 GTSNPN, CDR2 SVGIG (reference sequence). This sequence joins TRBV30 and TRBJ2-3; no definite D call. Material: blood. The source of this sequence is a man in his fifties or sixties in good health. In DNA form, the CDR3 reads TGTGCCTGGAGTACGGGCAGGCGCACAGATACGCAGTATTTT. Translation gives CAWSTGRRTDTQYF.